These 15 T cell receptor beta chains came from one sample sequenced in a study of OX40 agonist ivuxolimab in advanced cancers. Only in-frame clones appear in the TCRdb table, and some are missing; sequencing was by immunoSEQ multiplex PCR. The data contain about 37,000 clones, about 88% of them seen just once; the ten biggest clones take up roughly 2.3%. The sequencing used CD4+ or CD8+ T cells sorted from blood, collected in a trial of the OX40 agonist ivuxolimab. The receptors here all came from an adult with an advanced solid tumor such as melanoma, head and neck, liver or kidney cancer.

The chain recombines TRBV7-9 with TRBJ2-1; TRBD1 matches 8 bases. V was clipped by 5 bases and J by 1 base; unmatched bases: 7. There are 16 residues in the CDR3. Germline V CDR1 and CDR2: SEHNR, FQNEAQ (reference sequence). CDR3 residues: CASSPPTGESYNEQFF. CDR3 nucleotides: TGTGCCAGCAGCCCTCCGACAGGGGAGTCCTACAATGAGCAGTTCTTC.

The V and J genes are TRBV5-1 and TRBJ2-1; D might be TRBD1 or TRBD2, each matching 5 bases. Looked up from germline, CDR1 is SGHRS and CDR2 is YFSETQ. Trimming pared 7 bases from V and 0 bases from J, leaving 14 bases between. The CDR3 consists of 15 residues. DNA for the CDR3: TGCGCCAGCCTTTCTCCAGGGAGCTCCTACAATGAGCAGTTCTTC. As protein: CASLSPGSSYNEQFF.

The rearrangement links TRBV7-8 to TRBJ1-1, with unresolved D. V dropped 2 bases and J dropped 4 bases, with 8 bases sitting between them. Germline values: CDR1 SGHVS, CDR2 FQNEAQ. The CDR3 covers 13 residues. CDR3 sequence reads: CASSLWAGTEAFF. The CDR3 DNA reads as TGTGCCAGCAGCTTATGGGCAGGCACTGAAGCTTTCTTT. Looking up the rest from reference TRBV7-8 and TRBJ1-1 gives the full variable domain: GAGVSQSPRYKVAKRGQDVALRCDPISGHVSLFWYQQALGQGPEFLTYFQNEAQLDKSGLPSDRFFAERPEGSVSTLKIQRTQQEDSAVYLCASSLWAGTEAFFGQGTRLTVV.

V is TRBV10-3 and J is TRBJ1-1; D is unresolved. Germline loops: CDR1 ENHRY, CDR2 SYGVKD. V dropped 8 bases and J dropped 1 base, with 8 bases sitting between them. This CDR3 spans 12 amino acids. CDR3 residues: CAIRTSNTEAFF. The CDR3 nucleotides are TGTGCCATCCGTACATCGAACACTGAAGCTTTCTTT.

The CDR3 spells CASSEWGQEGYTF. The DNA for the CDR3 is TGTGCCAGCAGTGAATGGGGGCAGGAAGGCTACACCTTC. This sequence joins TRBV25-1 and TRBJ1-2; possibly TRBD1 for D (6 bases). The CDR3 has 13 amino acids. Germline lookup yields CDR1 MGHDK and CDR2 SYGVNS. V shed 1 base and J shed 8 bases, with 11 bases lying between them.

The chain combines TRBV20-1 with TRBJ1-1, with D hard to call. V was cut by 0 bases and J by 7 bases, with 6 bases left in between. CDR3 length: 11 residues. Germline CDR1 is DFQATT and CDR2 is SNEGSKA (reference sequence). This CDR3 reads CSARESGEAFF. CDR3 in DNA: TGCAGTGCTAGAGAATCGGGTGAAGCTTTCTTT.

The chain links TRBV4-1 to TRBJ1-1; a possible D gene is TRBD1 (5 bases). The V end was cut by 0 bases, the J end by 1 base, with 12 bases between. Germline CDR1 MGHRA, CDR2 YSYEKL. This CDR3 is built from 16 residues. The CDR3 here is CASSQDPGTSNTEAFF. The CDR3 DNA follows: TGCGCCAGCAGCCAAGACCCCGGGACGTCGAACACTGAAGCTTTCTTT.

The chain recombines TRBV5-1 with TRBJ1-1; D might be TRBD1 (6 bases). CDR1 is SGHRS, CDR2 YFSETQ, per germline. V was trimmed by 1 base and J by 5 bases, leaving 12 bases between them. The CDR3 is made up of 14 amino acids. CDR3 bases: TGCGCCAGCAGCTTGCAAGGGGGAGATACTGAAGCTTTCTTT. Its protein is CASSLQGGDTEAFF.

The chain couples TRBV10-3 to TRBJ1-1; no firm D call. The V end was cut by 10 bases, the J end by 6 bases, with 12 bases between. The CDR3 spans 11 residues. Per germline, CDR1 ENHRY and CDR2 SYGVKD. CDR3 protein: CATKDGAEAFF. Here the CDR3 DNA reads TGTGCCACCAAGGACGGGGCTGAAGCTTTCTTT.

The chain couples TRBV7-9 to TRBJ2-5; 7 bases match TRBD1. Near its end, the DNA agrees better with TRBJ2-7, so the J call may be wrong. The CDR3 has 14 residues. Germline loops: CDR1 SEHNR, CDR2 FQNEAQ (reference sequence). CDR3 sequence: CASSAPGQRYEQYF. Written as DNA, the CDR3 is TGTGCCAGCAGCGCACCGGGACAGCGTTACGAGCAGTACTTC.

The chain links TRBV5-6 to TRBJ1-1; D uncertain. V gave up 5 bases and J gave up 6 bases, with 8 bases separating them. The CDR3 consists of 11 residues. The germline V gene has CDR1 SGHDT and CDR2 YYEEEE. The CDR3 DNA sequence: TGTGCCAGCAGTCGACTGGCTGAAGCTTTCTTT. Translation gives CASSRLAEAFF.

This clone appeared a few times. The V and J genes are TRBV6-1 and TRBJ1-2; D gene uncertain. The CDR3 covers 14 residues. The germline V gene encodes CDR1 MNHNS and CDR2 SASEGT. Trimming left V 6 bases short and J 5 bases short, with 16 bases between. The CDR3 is CASSSPTNRYGYTF. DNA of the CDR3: TGTGCCAGCAGCAGTCCGACAAATAGGTATGGCTACACCTTC.

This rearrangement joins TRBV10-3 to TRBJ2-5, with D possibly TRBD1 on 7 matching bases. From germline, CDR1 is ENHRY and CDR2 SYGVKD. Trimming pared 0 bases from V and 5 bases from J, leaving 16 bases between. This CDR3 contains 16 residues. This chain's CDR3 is CAISESRQGGQETQYF. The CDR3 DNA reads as TGTGCCATCAGTGAGTCTAGACAGGGAGGACAGGAGACCCAGTACTTC.

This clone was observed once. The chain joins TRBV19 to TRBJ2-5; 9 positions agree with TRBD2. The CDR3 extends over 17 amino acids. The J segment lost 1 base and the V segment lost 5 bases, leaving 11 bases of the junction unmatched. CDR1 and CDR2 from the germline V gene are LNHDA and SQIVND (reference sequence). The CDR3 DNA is TGTGCCAGTAGTCCCCAACTAGCGGGCCCCTTCCAAGAGACCCAGTACTTC. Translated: CASSPQLAGPFQETQYF.

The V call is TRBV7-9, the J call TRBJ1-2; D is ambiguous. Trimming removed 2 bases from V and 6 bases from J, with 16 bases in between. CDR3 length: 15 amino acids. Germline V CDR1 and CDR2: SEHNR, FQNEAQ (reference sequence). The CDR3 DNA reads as TGTGCCAGCAGCTTAAGTCCGAACCCCCGGGATGGCTACACCTTC. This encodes CASSLSPNPRDGYTF.